The entry below describes one TCR beta chain. Its antigen is still unknown. CDR3 length equals 16 residues. The V end lost 0 bases, the J end lost 0 bases, and 11 bases lay between the germline ends. Germline CDR1 LGHNA, CDR2 YNFKEQ. This sample is part of a study of T cells in narcolepsy. Overall study: Healthy controls were enrolled alongside patients with narcolepsy type 1 or type 2. Study-wide results and limits: HCRT-specific and TRIB2-specific autoreactive clonotypes appeared among same-patient CSF and blood CD4+ clonotypes. Blood of same and different patients, but not healthy controls, reportedly held recurring autoreactive clonotypes.

The protocol was immunoSEQ multiplex PCR, while the TCRdb copy is restricted to in-frame clones and leaves out a portion. Seen here are 25,000 to 35,000 clones, roughly 82% observed once, and the top ten hold about 1%. The TCR sequence derives from a human donor with narcolepsy. The chain couples TRBV4-2 to TRBJ2-5, with D possibly TRBD1 on 5 matching bases. Sequenced sample: CD45RA- memory CD4+ T cells from PBMCs. The CDR3 here is CASSQDNAGYQETQYF. The CDR3 coding sequence is TGTGCCAGCAGCCAAGATAATGCAGGGTACCAAGAGACCCAGTACTTC.